This passage covers 18 T cell receptor beta chains from one sample sequenced in a study of T-cell reconstitution after alpha-beta-depleted transplantation in children. Unique molecular identifiers tagged the TCRbeta library. TCRdb processed the PCR reads anew with MiXCR; each CDR3 protein has one entry. The table includes about 300,000 distinct CDR3 sequences, about 9.4% detected once. Sequencing was performed on PBMCs, taken before TCRalphabeta/CD19-depleted stem cell transplant. Source of these receptors: a boy younger than two with acute myeloid leukemia, due to receive a stem cell transplant.

The V gene is TRBV4-3, the J gene TRBJ2-7; D might be TRBD1 (6 bases). Trimming took 1 base from V and 6 from J, leaving 19 bases between them. The CDR3 is 16 amino acids. In germline, CDR1 is LGHNA, CDR2 YSLEER. Written as DNA, the CDR3 is TGCGCCAGCAGCCAAGCCCCGACATGGGGGCGCTCCGAGCAGTACTTC. Amino acids: CASSQAPTWGRSEQYF.

This clonotype came up many times. The chain combines TRBV18 with TRBJ2-7, with 8 bases lining up with TRBD1. V gave up 4 bases and J gave up 7 bases; unmatched junction bases: 6. The CDR3 has 13 amino acids. CDR1 is KGHSH and CDR2 is LQKENI in the germline V gene. CDR3 in DNA: TGTGCCAGCTCACTCGGACAGGGACGGGAGCAGTACTTC. Translation gives CASSLGQGREQYF. The full variable domain, in which reference TRBV18 and TRBJ2-7 provide the parts outside the CDR3, is NAGVMQNPRHLVRRRGQEARLRCSPMKGHSHVYWYRQLPEEGLKFMVYLQKENIIDESGMPKERFSAEFPKEGPSILRIQQVVRGDSAAYFCASSLGQGREQYFGPGTRLTVT.

This clonotype was recorded at least ten times. CDR3 DNA: TGTGCCAGCAGTTTCCGGCAGGGGCTGGGCAGCAATCAGCCCCAGCATTTT. It yields the protein CASSFRQGLGSNQPQHF. This chain connects TRBV28 to TRBJ1-5; weak D call: TRBD1 (6 bases). The CDR3 is made up of 17 amino acids. Germline values: CDR1 MDHEN, CDR2 SYDVKM. Trimming stripped 3 bases from V and 1 base from J, with 16 bases between.

There are many counts of this clonotype. The chain couples TRBV5-8 to TRBJ2-6, with D possibly matching TRBD1 (5 bases). CDR1 is SGHTS and CDR2 is YDEGEE in the germline V gene. The CDR3 is made up of 18 amino acids. V lost 2 bases, J lost 0 bases, and 15 bases lay in between. This CDR3 reads CASSLGRVSSSGANVLTF. For the CDR3, the DNA is TGTGCCAGCAGCTTAGGCAGGGTCTCCTCCTCTGGGGCCAACGTCCTGACTTTC.

The J gene is TRBJ1-2, the V gene TRBV19; tentative D call: TRBD1 (5 bases). V was clipped by 10 bases and J by 8 bases, with 14 bases between them. The CDR3 covers 11 residues. Germline V gene sequence: CDR1 LNHDA, CDR2 SQIVND (reference sequence). The CDR3 sequence is CATKAGQGYTF. In DNA, the CDR3 is TGTGCCACGAAGGCAGGGCAAGGCTACACCTTC.

This clonotype was seen ten or more times. The CDR3 nucleotides read TGTGCCAGCAGTTTCTCACAGGGGGCCACTGAAGCTTTCTTT. Translating it yields CASSFSQGATEAFF. The chain is built from TRBV28 and TRBJ1-1; 9 bases line up with TRBD1. After removal of 3 bases from V and 4 bases from J, the junction contained 3 bases not matched to a gene. The CDR3 sequence is 14 residues long. In germline, CDR1 is MDHEN, CDR2 SYDVKM. Supplemented by reference TRBV28 and TRBJ1-1, the full variable domain reads DVKVTQSSRYLVKRTGEKVFLECVQDMDHENMFWYRQDPGLGLRLIYFSYDVKMKEKGDIPEGYSVSREKKERFSLILESASTNQTSMYLCASSFSQGATEAFFGQGTRLTVV.

This chain connects TRBV7-2 to TRBJ2-3, with 9 bases lining up with TRBD2. The CDR3 is 15 residues long. V was clipped by 4 bases and J by 1 base; unmatched bases: 3. Germline V gene sequence: CDR1 SGHTA, CDR2 FQGNSA. The CDR3 reads CASSWRGGGTDTQYF. For the CDR3, the DNA is TGTGCCAGCAGCTGGCGGGGGGGCGGCACAGATACGCAGTATTTT.

The chain links TRBV20-1 to TRBJ2-1, with TRBD1 matching 7 bases. CDR3 length equals 12 residues. Losses at the gene ends were 2 bases for V and 9 bases for J; bases not matched to a gene: 4. Germline-derived CDR1 and CDR2 are DFQATT and SNEGSKA (reference sequence). The CDR3 loop is CSARFTGVEQFF. As DNA, the CDR3 is TGCAGTGCTAGATTTACAGGGGTTGAGCAGTTCTTC.

This clonotype was counted a few times. The J gene is TRBJ2-6, the V gene TRBV5-1; D is ambiguous. This CDR3 has 18 amino acids. V lost 6 bases and J 2 bases, leaving 21 bases between the germline ends. CDR1 is SGHRS, CDR2 YFSETQ, per germline. The CDR3 coding sequence is TGCGCCAGCACTTACCGGGTATCGCCCTCACCTGGGGCCAACGTCCTGACTTTC. Its translation is CASTYRVSPSPGANVLTF.

This clonotype has at least ten counts. The genes are TRBV19 and TRBJ2-2; the match to TRBD2 covers 8 bases. Looked up from germline, CDR1 is LNHDA and CDR2 is SQIVND (reference sequence). There are 16 residues in the CDR3. With 6 bases clipped from V and 1 base from J, the junction kept 7 bases outside the gene matches. CDR3 sequence reads: CASSGFTSGNTGELFF. The DNA for the CDR3 is TGTGCCAGTAGCGGGTTTACTAGCGGGAACACCGGGGAGCTGTTTTTT.

This clonotype was counted at least ten times. J is TRBJ1-1 and V is TRBV12-3 or TRBV12-4; D is perhaps TRBD1 (6 bases). With 5 bases removed from V and 1 base from J, the gap between germline ends came to 14 bases. This CDR3 comprises 15 residues. This chain's CDR3 is CASSSWDTPNTEAFF. CDR3 DNA sequence: TGTGCCAGCAGTAGCTGGGACACCCCGAACACTGAAGCTTTCTTT.

This clonotype was seen ten or more times. The chain uses TRBV5-1 and TRBJ2-6; D perhaps matches TRBD2 (6 bases). Germline CDR1 is SGHRS and CDR2 is YFSETQ. The V end was cut by 3 bases, the J end by 0 bases, with 10 bases between. This CDR3 has 16 residues. The CDR3 loop is CASSWDSGSGANVLTF. CDR3 in DNA: TGCGCCAGCAGCTGGGACTCAGGCTCTGGGGCCAACGTCCTGACTTTC.

This clonotype was counted ten times or more. The chain joins TRBV5-1 to TRBJ2-3, with 7 bases aligning to TRBD2. This CDR3 has 15 residues. Germline lookup yields CDR1 SGHRS and CDR2 YFSETQ. Unmatched junction bases numbered 6, after V lost 4 bases and J lost 1 base. Here the CDR3 DNA reads TGCGCCAGCAGCCACCAAGCGGGACGCACAGATACGCAGTATTTT. Its translation is CASSHQAGRTDTQYF.

This clonotype has at least ten counts. The rearrangement links TRBV28 to TRBJ2-7, with D possibly being TRBD2 (6 bases). This CDR3 is 13 amino acids long. The germline CDR1 and CDR2 sequences are MDHEN and SYDVKM. Trimming pared 7 bases from V and 2 bases from J, leaving 12 bases between. The CDR3 reads CASTGDPTYEQYF. CDR3 nucleotide sequence: TGTGCCAGCACGGGGGACCCTACCTACGAGCAGTACTTC.

This clonotype was seen ten or more times. The chain links TRBV7-3 to TRBJ2-3, with 8 bases lining up with TRBD2. The trim removed 1 base at V and 3 bases at J, leaving 9 bases unmatched. CDR1 is SGHTA, CDR2 FQGTGA, per germline. The CDR3 contains 17 residues. This chain's CDR3 is CASSLRTGGVGTDTQYF. CDR3 nucleotide sequence: TGTGCCAGCAGCTTAAGGACCGGGGGGGTAGGGACAGATACGCAGTATTTT.

Regarding this clonotype: A much more abundant neighbour one base away suggests this may be a read error. The rearrangement uses TRBV11-2 and TRBJ1-4; 12 bases are shared with TRBD1. V shed 8 bases and J 8 bases; nucleotides not matched to a gene: 6. The CDR3 is 14 residues long. CDR1 is SGHAT, CDR2 FQNNGV, per germline. This chain's CDR3 is CASGRDRGPEKLFF. CDR3 bases: TGTGCCAGCGGCCGGGACAGGGGGCCGGAAAAACTGTTTTTT.

V usage is TRBV7-9 and J usage is TRBJ2-1, with TRBD1 as a possible D gene (6 bases). The V end was cut by 7 bases, the J end by 0 bases, with 16 bases between. The CDR3 has 16 residues. The germline V gene has CDR1 SEHNR and CDR2 FQNEAQ (reference sequence). CDR3 coding DNA: TGTGCCAGCACCCTAGGGGGTTCCAGCTCCTACAATGAGCAGTTCTTC. Translation: CASTLGGSSSYNEQFF.

This clonotype was seen ten or more times. The chain employs TRBV5-1 and TRBJ2-5; D is undetermined. Germline-derived CDR1 and CDR2 are SGHRS and YFSETQ. This CDR3 has 15 residues. V lost 2 bases and J 1 base, leaving 12 bases between the germline ends. CDR3 nucleotide sequence: TGCGCCAGCAGCTTTTTTGGACGGCGCCAAGAGACCCAGTACTTC. Its translation is CASSFFGRRQETQYF.